This T cell receptor (beta chain) was retrieved from a study of human thymus T cells. CDR1 and CDR2 from the germline V gene are LNHDA and SQIVND (reference sequence). Losses at the gene ends were 3 bases for V and 5 bases for J; bases not matched to a gene: 8. The CDR3 has 16 residues. Assay used: immunoSEQ multiplex PCR; TCRdb lists only in-frame clones, some missing. The data hold some 50,000 clones, with around 93% observed a single time. Concerning this clone: Its antigen is not identified.

An approximately 0.45-1 mL peripheral blood aliquot was taken intraoperatively from four of eight donors. All available leukocytes, rather than a set cell count, yielded the blood DNA. General study points: Both thymic and peripheral blood repertoires showed apparently biased V and J usage.

This chain joins TRBV19 and TRBJ2-2; TRBD2 agrees at 8 bases. This TCR was recovered from a girl under three years old with a congenital heart defect but otherwise immunologically healthy. Sequenced material: blood. Here the CDR3 DNA reads TGTGCCAGTAGTATCAGCGGGAGTGGACTAACCGGGGAGCTGTTTTTT. This translates into CASSISGSGLTGELFF.